These T cell receptor beta chains were read from a single sample in a study of T cell responses to AZD1222 COVID-19 vaccine. Data came from immunoSEQ multiplex PCR; TCRdb stores just in-frame clones and leaves some out. The sample consists of some 150,000 clones, 70% to 90% of them appearing once. This material consisted of peripheral blood, taken on day 0 of MenACWY control vaccination. The source is an adult in good health. CDR3s include the opening cysteine and the closing phenylalanine or tryptophan. Fields, in order: V gene, J gene, D gene, clone size, CDR3 protein, CDR3 DNA. D genes are given only for firm matches. Only some rows state a clone size, as once, few, many or a class for expanded clones.

TRBV5-4	TRBJ1-2	TRBD1	.	CASSFPQGNTEGYTF	TGTGCCAGCAGCTTTCCACAGGGGAACACAGAGGGCTACACCTTC
TRBV13	TRBJ2-2	TRBD2	few	CASSFRGLANTGELFF	TGTGCCAGCAGCTTCCGAGGACTAGCGAACACCGGGGAGCTGTTTTTT
TRBV5-1	TRBJ2-7	.	.	CASSPTGSQEVYEQYF	TGCGCCAGCAGCCCGACCGGGTCCCAGGAGGTCTACGAGCAGTACTTC
TRBV20-1	TRBJ1-2	.	few	CSARGVRDYTF	TGCAGTGCTAGAGGGGTCCGGGACTACACCTTC
TRBV7-9	TRBJ1-3	.	.	CASSLGGSSDTIYF	TGTGCCAGCAGCTTAGGAGGGTCCTCGGACACCATATATTTT
TRBV7-9	TRBJ1-1	.	once	CASTFTSTGEAFF	TGTGCCAGCACCTTTACGTCGACCGGGGAAGCTTTCTTT
TRBV28	TRBJ2-3	TRBD2	.	CASSLAGVPTDTQYF	TGTGCCAGCAGTCTGGCGGGGGTGCCCACAGATACGCAGTATTTT
TRBV24-1	TRBJ2-7	TRBD1	.	CATSAGQGIREQYF	TGTGCCACCAGTGCCGGACAGGGAATACGCGAGCAGTACTTC
TRBV19	TRBJ1-2	TRBD1	.	CASSIRQGDGYTF	TGTGCCAGTAGTATTAGACAGGGAGATGGCTACACCTTC
TRBV6-5	TRBJ1-2	.	.	CASSYSPANYGYTF	TGTGCCAGCAGTTACTCTCCAGCTAACTATGGCTACACCTTC
TRBV19	TRBJ1-2	TRBD1	once	CASSELPGQGGYGYTF	TGTGCCAGTAGTGAATTACCGGGACAGGGAGGGTATGGCTACACCTTC
TRBV27	TRBJ2-1	TRBD2	.	CASRPSGSYNEQFF	TGTGCCAGCAGGCCTAGCGGGAGTTACAATGAGCAGTTCTTC
TRBV12-3/TRBV12-4	TRBJ1-1	.	.	CASSLAESTEAFF	TGTGCCAGCAGTTTAGCGGAATCCACTGAAGCTTTCTTT
TRBV5-1	TRBJ1-1	.	.	CASSPGDIVSTEAFF	TGCGCCAGCAGCCCGGGCGACATCGTGAGCACTGAAGCTTTCTTT
TRBV7-9	TRBJ1-1	TRBD1	.	CASSLQGATEAFF	TGTGCCAGCAGCTTGCAGGGGGCTACTGAAGCTTTCTTT
TRBV4-2	TRBJ2-1	TRBD1	.	CASSQDSRTGYYNEQFF	TGTGCCAGCAGCCAAGACTCAAGGACAGGTTACTACAATGAGCAGTTCTTC
TRBV27	TRBJ1-4	TRBD1	.	CASRPTGAGEGEKLFF	TGTGCCAGCAGGCCCACAGGGGCCGGCGAGGGTGAAAAACTGTTTTTT
TRBV5-1	TRBJ1-6	TRBD1	.	CASSAGTANSYNSPLHF	TGCGCCAGCAGCGCCGGGACAGCGAACTCCTATAATTCACCCCTCCACTTT
TRBV7-9	TRBJ1-2	.	.	CASSFRDPASGYTF	TGTGCCAGCAGCTTCAGGGACCCGGCGTCTGGCTACACCTTC
TRBV29-1	TRBJ2-3	TRBD2	.	CSVDPTSGGPADTQYF	TGCAGCGTTGATCCCACTAGCGGGGGGCCTGCAGATACGCAGTATTTT
TRBV11-2	TRBJ2-3	.	.	CASSWSEPRRADTQYF	TGTGCCAGCAGCTGGAGTGAGCCTAGGAGGGCAGATACGCAGTATTTT
TRBV5-1	TRBJ2-1	.	.	CASRRDFSSYNEQFF	TGCGCCAGCAGGAGGGACTTCAGCTCCTACAATGAGCAGTTCTTC
TRBV14	TRBJ1-2	TRBD1	once	CASSPNRGLEGYTF	TGTGCCAGCAGCCCGAACAGGGGGCTAGAAGGCTACACCTTC
TRBV5-1	TRBJ2-1	.	.	CASRSQGYNEQFF	TGCGCCAGCAGGTCGCAGGGGTACAATGAGCAGTTCTTC
TRBV10-1	TRBJ1-1	.	.	CASSGQYEAFF	TGCGCCAGCAGTGGACAGTATGAAGCTTTCTTT
TRBV6-5	TRBJ2-3	.	.	CASQGLEDTQYF	TGTGCCAGTCAAGGATTGGAAGATACGCAGTATTTT
TRBV25-1	TRBJ1-5	TRBD1	.	CATSPGTGSPGMAQHF	TGTGCCACCAGTCCCGGGACAGGTTCTCCGGGAATGGCCCAGCATTTT
TRBV19	TRBJ1-5	.	.	CASNTDRNSNQPQHF	TGTGCCAGTAATACCGACAGAAACTCCAATCAGCCCCAGCATTTT
TRBV19	TRBJ2-1	.	.	CASSIPTRLNRAEQFF	TGTGCCAGTAGTATCCCAACGCGACTAAATAGGGCAGAGCAGTTCTTC
TRBV11-2	TRBJ1-2	.	.	CASSLAAGNYGYTF	TGTGCCAGCAGCTTAGCGGCAGGGAACTATGGCTACACCTTC
TRBV27	TRBJ1-5	.	.	CASSSTPHRDPVGPQHF	TGTGCCAGCAGTTCCACCCCCCACCGGGACCCGGTCGGGCCCCAGCATTTT
TRBV5-1	TRBJ2-2	.	.	CASGLNTGELFF	TGCGCCAGCGGACTAAACACCGGGGAGCTGTTTTTT
TRBV5-1	TRBJ1-2	.	.	CASSQETMGFFAF	TGCGCCAGCAGCCAAGAGACGATGGGCTTTTTCGCCTTC